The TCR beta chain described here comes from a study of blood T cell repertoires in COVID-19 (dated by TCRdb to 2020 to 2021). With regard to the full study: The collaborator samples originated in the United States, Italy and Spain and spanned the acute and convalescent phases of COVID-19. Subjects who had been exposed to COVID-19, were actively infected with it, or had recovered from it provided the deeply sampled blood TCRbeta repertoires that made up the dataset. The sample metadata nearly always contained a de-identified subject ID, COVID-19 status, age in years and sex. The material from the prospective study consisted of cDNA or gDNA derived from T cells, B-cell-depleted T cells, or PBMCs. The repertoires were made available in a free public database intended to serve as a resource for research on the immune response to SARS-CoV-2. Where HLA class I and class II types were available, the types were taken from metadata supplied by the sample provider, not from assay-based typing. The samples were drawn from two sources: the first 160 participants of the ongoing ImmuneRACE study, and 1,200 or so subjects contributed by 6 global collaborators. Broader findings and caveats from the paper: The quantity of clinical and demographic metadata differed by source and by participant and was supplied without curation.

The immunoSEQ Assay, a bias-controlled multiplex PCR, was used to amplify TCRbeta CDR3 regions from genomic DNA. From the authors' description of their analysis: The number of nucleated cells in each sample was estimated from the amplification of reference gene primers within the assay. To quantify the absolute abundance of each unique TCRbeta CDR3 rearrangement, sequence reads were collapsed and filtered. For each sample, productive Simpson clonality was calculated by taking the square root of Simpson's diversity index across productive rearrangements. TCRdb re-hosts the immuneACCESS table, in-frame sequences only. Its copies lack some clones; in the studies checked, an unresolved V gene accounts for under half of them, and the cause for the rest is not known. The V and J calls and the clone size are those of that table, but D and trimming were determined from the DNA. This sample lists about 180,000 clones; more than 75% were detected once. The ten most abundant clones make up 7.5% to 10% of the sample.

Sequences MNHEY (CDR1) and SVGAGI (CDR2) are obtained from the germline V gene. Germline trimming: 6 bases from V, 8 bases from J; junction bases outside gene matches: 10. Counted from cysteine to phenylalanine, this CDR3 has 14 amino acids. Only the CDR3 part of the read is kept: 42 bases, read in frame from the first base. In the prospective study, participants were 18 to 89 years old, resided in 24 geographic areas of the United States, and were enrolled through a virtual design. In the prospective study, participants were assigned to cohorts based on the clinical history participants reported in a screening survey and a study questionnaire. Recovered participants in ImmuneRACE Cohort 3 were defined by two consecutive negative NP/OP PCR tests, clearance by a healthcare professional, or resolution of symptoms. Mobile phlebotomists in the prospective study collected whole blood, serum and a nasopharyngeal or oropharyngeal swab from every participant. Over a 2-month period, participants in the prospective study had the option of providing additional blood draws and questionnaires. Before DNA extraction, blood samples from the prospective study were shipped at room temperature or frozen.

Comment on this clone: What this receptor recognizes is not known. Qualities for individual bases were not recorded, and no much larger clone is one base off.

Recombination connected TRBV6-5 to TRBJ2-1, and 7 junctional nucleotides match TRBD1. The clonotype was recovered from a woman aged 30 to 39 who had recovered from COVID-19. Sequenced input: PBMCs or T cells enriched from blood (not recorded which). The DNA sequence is TGTGCCAGCAGCCGGGACAGACTTTCATATGAGCAGTTCTTC. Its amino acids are CASSRDRLSYEQFF.